This T cell receptor (beta chain) was sequenced for a study of beta chain features in type 1 diabetes. In total, each donor contributed a single heparinised blood draw that averaged around 100 mL. General study results and limits: HLA effects on TCRB rearrangement stayed unresolved here.

The CDR3 length is 15 residues. Trimming removed 0 bases from V and 2 bases from J, with 5 bases in between. Germline-derived CDR1 and CDR2 are LGHNA and YNFKEQ. Every bit of the isolated RNA underwent reverse transcription, so sequencing read expressed TCRB transcripts. Assay: immunoSEQ multiplex PCR; the TCRdb copy retains only in-frame clones and omits some. Altogether about 620,000 clones are present, around 15% being singletons, with the ten largest covering around 0.095%. About this clone itself: Its specificity is unknown.

This chain joins TRBV4-2 and TRBJ2-6; D gene ambiguous. The receptor was isolated from a man in his late teens or twenties in good health. Input material: naive CD4+ T cells from blood. The DNA of the CDR3 is TGTGCCAGCAGCCAAGACCCAGCTGGGGCCAACGTCCTGACTTTC. It is translated as CASSQDPAGANVLTF.